This TCR beta chain was identified during a study of beta chain features in type 1 diabetes. This CDR3 comprises 13 residues. V lost 4 bases to trimming and J lost 5 bases, with 9 bases between them. From germline, CDR1 is KGHSH and CDR2 LQKENI. Sequenced material consisted of expressed TCRB transcripts (all of the isolated RNA was reverse transcribed). Profiling relied on immunoSEQ multiplex PCR, and the TCRdb table lists in-frame clones only, not all of them. The data hold 10,000 to 15,000 clones, with 46% observed a single time. This rearrangement joins TRBV18 to TRBJ2-1; possibly TRBD2 for D (6 bases). The sequenced material came from stem cell memory CD4+ T cells from blood. The clonotype was recovered from a man aged 18 to 29 in good health. The CDR3 protein is CASSLLANNEQFF. The CDR3 coding sequence is TGTGCCAGCTCACTACTAGCCAACAATGAGCAGTTCTTC.